This TCR beta chain was profiled in a study of Graves' ophthalmopathy and Graves' hyperthyroidism. Study-wide findings and caveats: Built on 13 signatures, a model told ophthalmopathy apart from stable hyperthyroidism with about 91% sensitivity and 75% to 82% specificity.

With a duration under 3 months, ophthalmopathy in the donors showed moderate-to-severe activity, CAS ≥3 and NOSPECS ≥4. This clonotype has a count of ten or more. Its antigen is unidentified. This CDR3 has 13 residues. Trimming took 5 bases from V and 6 from J; bases not matched to a gene: 5. Germline CDR1 and CDR2: SGHTA and FQGTGA. Scientists amplified the TCR beta CDR3 regions from RNA transcripts. HTBI primers served in a first-round RT-PCR, which a second-round multiplex PCR followed. MiXCR, run by TCRdb on the multiplex PCR reads, gives a single entry per CDR3 protein. The sample lists more than 550,000 distinct CDR3 sequences, over 40% occurring once.

This receptor was obtained from an adult man with Graves' ophthalmopathy. Sequenced: peripheral blood. The chain combines TRBV7-3 with TRBJ1-2, with 8 bases identical to TRBD1. The CDR3 region has the DNA TGTGCCAGCAGCCCGGGACAGGCGGATGGCTACACCTTC. Its protein product is CASSPGQADGYTF.